This T cell receptor (beta chain) is from a study of shared clonotypes between healthy human individuals. Study-level information: The donor group consisted of a couple of women and three men, aged 18 to 49. Findings and caveats of the study: All-four-donor shared clonotypes had higher generation probabilities than non-shared clonotypes did. The low donor count limited represented genetic and exposure-history diversity.

It was at deep level that the assay was run. Libraries were prepared by immunoSEQ multiplex PCR; TCRdb keeps only in-frame clonotypes and omits some of them. The table has 600,000 to 750,000 clones, 90% seen once. The CDR3 extends over 16 amino acids. V lost 3 bases and J lost 2; bases outside the gene matches: 8. Per the germline V gene, CDR1 is SGDLS and CDR2 is YYNGEE. Points on this clone: The target antigen is unknown.

The chain couples TRBV9 to TRBJ2-4, with 7 bases fitting TRBD1. Sequenced: memory CD8+ T cells from PBMCs. Subset noted: CD45RO+ cells pooled with CCR7-negative TemRA cells. This TCR was sampled from a man between 18 and 29 years old in good health. Some clones in this sample may be carry-over from other donors' samples. The chain's CDR3 is CASSGRTGGTKNIQYF. The CDR3 bases are TGTGCCAGCAGCGGAAGGACAGGAGGAACCAAAAACATTCAGTACTTC.